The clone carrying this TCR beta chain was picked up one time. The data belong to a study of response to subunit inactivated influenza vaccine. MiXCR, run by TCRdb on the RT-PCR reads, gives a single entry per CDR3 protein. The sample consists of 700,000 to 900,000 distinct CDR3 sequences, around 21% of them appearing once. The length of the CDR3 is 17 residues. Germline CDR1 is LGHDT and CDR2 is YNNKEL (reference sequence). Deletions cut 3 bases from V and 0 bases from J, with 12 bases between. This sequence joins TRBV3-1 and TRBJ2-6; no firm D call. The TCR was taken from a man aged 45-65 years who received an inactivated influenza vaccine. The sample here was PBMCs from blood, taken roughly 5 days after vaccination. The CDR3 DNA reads TGTGCCAGCAGCCAGGCATCAACTGTCTCTGGGGCCAACGTCCTGACTTTC. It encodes CASSQASTVSGANVLTF.